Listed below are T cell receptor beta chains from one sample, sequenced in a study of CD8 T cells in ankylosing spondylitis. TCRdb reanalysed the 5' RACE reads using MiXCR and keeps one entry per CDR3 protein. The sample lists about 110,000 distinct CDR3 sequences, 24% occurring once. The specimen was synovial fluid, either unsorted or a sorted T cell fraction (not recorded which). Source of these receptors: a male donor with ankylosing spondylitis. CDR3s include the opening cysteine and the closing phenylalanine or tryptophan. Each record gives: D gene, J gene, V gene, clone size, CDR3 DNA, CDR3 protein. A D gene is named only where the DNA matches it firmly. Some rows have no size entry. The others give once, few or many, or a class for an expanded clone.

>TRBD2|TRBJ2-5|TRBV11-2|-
TGTGCCAGCACCCTAATAGACCCGACGGGAGGGACCCAGTACTTC
CASTLIDPTGGTQYF
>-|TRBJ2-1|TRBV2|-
TGTGCCAGCAGACCCTTGAGTCATGAGCAGTTCTTC
CASRPLSHEQFF
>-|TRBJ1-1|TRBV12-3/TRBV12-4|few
TGTGCCAGCAGTCCGACGAGTGGTGGTGAAGCTTTCTTT
CASSPTSGGEAFF
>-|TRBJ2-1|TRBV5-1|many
TGCGCCAGCAGCAGTCTAGAATGGGGTGAGCAGTTCTTC
CASSSLEWGEQFF
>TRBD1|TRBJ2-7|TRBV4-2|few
TGTGCCAGCAGCACTCAGGACAGGGGTCGCGAGCAGTACTTC
CASSTQDRGREQYF
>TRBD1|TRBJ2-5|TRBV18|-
TGTGCCAGCTCACTCGAGACAGGGGAAGAGACCCAGTACTTC
CASSLETGEETQYF
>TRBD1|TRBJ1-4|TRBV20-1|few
TGCAGTGCTAGAGACCCCGGGACAGGGGGCGCGGTGGCTAATGAAAAACTGTTTTTT
CSARDPGTGGAVANEKLFF
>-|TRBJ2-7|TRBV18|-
TGTGCCAGCTCACCAGCGAGCGGCCACGAGCAGTACTTC
CASSPASGHEQYF
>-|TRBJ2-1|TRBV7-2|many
TGTGCCAGCAGCCTATGGGGGGTAGGCAATGAGCAGTTCTTC
CASSLWGVGNEQFF
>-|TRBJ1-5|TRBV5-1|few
TGCGCCAGCAGCTTGTCAGGGATAGGAGATCAGCCCCAGCATTTT
CASSLSGIGDQPQHF
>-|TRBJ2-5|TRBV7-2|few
TGTGCCAGCAGCTTGTACGACCTAAAAGAGACCCAGTACTTC
CASSLYDLKETQYF
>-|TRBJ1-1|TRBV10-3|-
TGTGCCATCCGCGGGGAGGAGAACACTGAAGCTTTCTTT
CAIRGEENTEAFF